Below, 25 T cell receptor beta chains from the same sample are listed, as sequenced in a study of blood T cell repertoires in COVID-19. Assay used: immunoSEQ multiplex PCR; TCRdb lists only in-frame clones, some missing. In the table there are tens of thousands of clones, over 75% of which are singletons. Sequencing was done on a sample of peripheral blood. Every receptor here comes from a woman between 55 and 75 years old with active COVID-19.

The chain has TRBV5-4 and TRBJ2-1, with 8 bases fitting TRBD1. V lost 2 bases and J lost 4; bases outside the gene matches: 8. This CDR3 spans 16 amino acids. Germline assignment: CDR1 SGHNT and CDR2 YYREEE (reference sequence). The CDR3 nucleotides read TGTGCCAGCAGCTTACAGGGGGGTAACCCTTACAATGAGCAGTTCTTC. Translating it yields CASSLQGGNPYNEQFF.

This chain links TRBV6-5 with TRBJ2-1, with 12 bases identical to TRBD1. CDR1 and CDR2 from the germline V gene are MNHEY and SVGAGI. The ends lost 5 bases at V and 7 bases at J; junction bases unmatched: 6. The CDR3 totals 15 residues. CDR3 DNA: TGTGCCAGCAGTAGGGGACAGGGGGCAACTAATGAGCAGTTCTTC. Translated: CASSRGQGATNEQFF.

This sequence joins TRBV15 and TRBJ2-2, with D perhaps TRBD1 (6 bases). Germline V CDR1 and CDR2: LNHNV, YYDKDF (reference sequence). CDR3 length: 15 residues. V dropped 6 bases and J dropped 0 bases, with 11 bases sitting between them. CDR3 nucleotide sequence: TGTGCCACCAGTCTCGACAGGACGAACACCGGGGAGCTGTTTTTT. Its protein product is CATSLDRTNTGELFF.

J is TRBJ1-1 and V is TRBV5-4; unclear D gene. Germline assignment: CDR1 SGHNT and CDR2 YYREEE (reference sequence). Trimming removed 1 base at V and 9 bases at J, with 13 bases between. The CDR3 is 13 residues long. CDR3 residues: CASSLQRGSKAFF. The CDR3, as DNA: TGTGCCAGCAGCTTGCAGAGAGGATCGAAAGCTTTCTTT.

This chain joins TRBV19 and TRBJ1-4; 9 nucleotides align to TRBD1. Trimming at V came to 9 bases and at J to 0 bases, leaving 5 bases not matched to a gene. The CDR3 sequence is 15 residues long. Germline loops: CDR1 LNHDA, CDR2 SQIVND (reference sequence). The CDR3 sequence is CASHTGGTTNEKLFF. For the CDR3, the DNA is TGTGCCAGCCATACAGGGGGCACAACTAATGAAAAACTGTTTTTT.

The gene calls are TRBV27 and TRBJ2-1; TRBD2 matches at 8 bases. The germline CDR1 and CDR2 sequences are MNHEY and SMNVEV (reference sequence). J was trimmed by 5 bases and V by 2 bases; bases with no gene match: 5. The CDR3 contains 15 residues. The CDR3 is CASSLGSSGNNEQFF. For the CDR3, the DNA is TGTGCCAGCAGTTTAGGAAGTAGCGGGAACAATGAGCAGTTCTTC.

The rearrangement joins TRBV28 to TRBJ2-7; D perhaps matches TRBD1 (6 bases). Germline assignment: CDR1 MDHEN and CDR2 SYDVKM. The length of the CDR3 is 14 residues. V lost 5 bases and J lost 3, with 14 bases in between. The CDR3 spells CASSPETGLYEQYF. The CDR3 DNA sequence: TGTGCCAGCAGTCCCGAGACAGGTCTCTACGAGCAGTACTTC.

This clone appeared once. The rearrangement joins TRBV7-9 to TRBJ1-5; 8 bases align to TRBD1. The CDR3 length is 16 residues. Germline assignment: CDR1 SEHNR and CDR2 FQNEAQ (reference sequence). Unmatched junction bases numbered 9, after V lost 4 bases and J lost 4 bases. CDR3 in DNA: TGTGCCAGCAGCTCAGCAGGGACAGGATGGAATCAGCCCCAGCATTTT. Translating it yields CASSSAGTGWNQPQHF.

In nucleotides, the CDR3 is TGTGCCAGCAGCTATTGGGGAGGCGGAGATACGCAGTATTTT. Amino acids: CASSYWGGGDTQYF. The rearrangement joins TRBV7-9 to TRBJ2-3, with D possibly TRBD2 on 6 matching bases. CDR1 and CDR2 (germline): SEHNR, FQNEAQ (reference sequence). The ends were cut back, 4 bases at V and 5 bases at J, with 13 bases in the middle. The CDR3 sequence is 14 residues long. Complete variable domain (other parts from reference TRBV7-9 and TRBJ2-3): DTGVSQNPRHKITKRGQNVTFRCDPISEHNRLYWYRQTLGQGPEFLTYFQNEAQLEKSRLLSDRFSAERPKGSFSTLEIQRTEQGDSAMYLCASSYWGGGDTQYFGPGTRLTVL.

This clone has a single count. This rearrangement joins TRBV28 to TRBJ1-2, with D maybe TRBD1 (6 bases). The CDR3 spans 16 residues. CDR1 and CDR2 from the germline V gene are MDHEN and SYDVKM. The V and J ends lost 6 bases and 2 bases respectively, with 19 bases between them. CDR3 DNA: TGTGCCAGCAGCCATACTACAGGGAAAGGGAACTATGGCTACACCTTC. Protein sequence: CASSHTTGKGNYGYTF.

This clone has a handful of counts. This chain connects TRBV18 to TRBJ2-7, with D maybe TRBD2 (6 bases). The V and J ends lost 2 bases and 4 bases respectively, with 12 bases between them. Germline values: CDR1 KGHSH, CDR2 LQKENI. The CDR3 extends over 14 amino acids. CDR3 residues: CASSPGTSIYEQYF. CDR3 coding DNA: TGTGCCAGCTCACCAGGGACTTCCATATACGAGCAGTACTTC. Based on the CDR3 plus reference TRBV18 and TRBJ2-7, the full variable domain is NAGVMQNPRHLVRRRGQEARLRCSPMKGHSHVYWYRQLPEEGLKFMVYLQKENIIDESGMPKERFSAEFPKEGPSILRIQQVVRGDSAAYFCASSPGTSIYEQYFGPGTRLTVT.

This rearrangement joins TRBV5-4 to TRBJ1-3; a possible D gene is TRBD1 (5 bases). This CDR3 comprises 15 residues. Deletions cut 0 bases from V and 2 bases from J, with 9 bases between. The V gene's germline CDR1 is SGHNT and CDR2 YYREEE (reference sequence). CDR3 residues: CASSLGRETGNTIYF. The DNA for the CDR3 is TGTGCCAGCAGCTTGGGCAGGGAAACTGGAAACACCATATATTTT. The whole variable domain, filled in from reference TRBV5-4 and TRBJ1-3, reads ETGVTQSPTHLIKTRGQQVTLRCSSQSGHNTVSWYQQALGQGPQFIFQYYREEENGRGNFPPRFSGLQFPNYSSELNVNALELDDSALYLCASSLGRETGNTIYFGEGSWLTVV.

This chain links TRBV7-3 with TRBJ2-2, with D unclear. Germline V gene sequence: CDR1 SGHTA, CDR2 FQGTGA. V shed 4 bases and J shed 7 bases, with 10 bases lying between them. The length of the CDR3 is 13 residues. The CDR3 here is CASSSTSGGELFF. CDR3 bases: TGTGCCAGCAGCTCAACATCAGGCGGGGAGCTGTTTTTT.

The V and J genes are TRBV5-3 and TRBJ2-1, with D perhaps TRBD1 (6 bases). TRBV5-3 is placed among ORFs of uncertain function. The V end was cut by 1 base, the J end by 0 bases, with 11 bases between. CDR3 length: 16 amino acids. The CDR3 bases are TGTGCCAGAAGCTTGTTCCCAGGGGTCTCCTACAATGAGCAGTTCTTC. This encodes CARSLFPGVSYNEQFF.

This clone was found a few times. The rearrangement joins TRBV7-2 to TRBJ2-5, with TRBD2 identical over 14 bases. V lost 1 base and J lost 6; bases outside the gene matches: 4. The CDR3 spans 16 residues. CDR1 SGHTA and CDR2 FQGNSA come from the germline V gene. The CDR3 coding sequence is TGTGCCAGCAGCTTAGGACTAGCGGGGGGGGTTCAGACCCAGTACTTC. Translating it yields CASSLGLAGGVQTQYF.

For the CDR3, the DNA is TGTGCCAGCAGCTTAGAGCAGGGGATTACCTACGAGCAGTACTTC. Amino acid sequence: CASSLEQGITYEQYF. The chain combines TRBV7-2 with TRBJ2-7; D possibly corresponds to TRBD1 (6 bases). Germline CDR1 reads SGHTA; CDR2 reads FQGNSA. V was pared by 1 base and J by 2 bases, with 12 bases between. The CDR3 totals 15 residues.

This chain connects TRBV28 to TRBJ1-4; no reliable D call. The germline gives CDR1 MDHEN, CDR2 SYDVKM. V was shortened by 2 bases and J by 3 bases, with 4 bases between the two germline ends. This CDR3 is built from 13 residues. This CDR3 reads CASSLTPNEKLFF. The CDR3 region has the DNA TGTGCCAGCAGTTTAACTCCTAATGAAAAACTGTTTTTT.

The chain links TRBV5-1 to TRBJ2-1; 7 nucleotides line up with TRBD2. With 4 bases clipped from V and 3 bases from J, the junction kept 10 bases outside the gene matches. The CDR3 length is 16 residues. Germline V CDR1 and CDR2: SGHRS, YFSETQ. Here the CDR3 DNA reads TGCGCCAGCAGCCCCGGACTAGGGTCAATCTACAATGAGCAGTTCTTC. As protein: CASSPGLGSIYNEQFF.

This chain joins TRBV4-1 and TRBJ1-1; 7 bases are a match to TRBD1. Germline V lookup: CDR1 MGHRA, CDR2 YSYEKL. The CDR3 has 16 residues. J gave up 5 bases and V 2 bases, and 11 bases lay outside the gene matches. CDR3 sequence reads: CASSQRTGGYDTEAFF. CDR3 nucleotides: TGCGCCAGCAGCCAAAGGACAGGTGGTTATGATACTGAAGCTTTCTTT.

This clone turned up a few times. The chain couples TRBV24-1 to TRBJ1-4, with D possibly matching TRBD1 (5 bases). This CDR3 spans 17 amino acids. The germline gives CDR1 KGHDR, CDR2 SFDVKD. Deletions cut 2 bases from V and 1 base from J, with 13 bases between. The CDR3 nucleotides read TGTGCCACCAGTGATTATGCAGGGCTCGAAACTAATGAAAAACTGTTTTTT. The encoded protein is CATSDYAGLETNEKLFF.

The genes are TRBV14 and TRBJ2-1, with 7 bases aligning to TRBD2. The junction had 10 bases not matched to a gene; V was cut back by 4 bases and J by 7 bases. Germline V gene lookup returns CDR1 SGHDN and CDR2 FVKESK. The CDR3 covers 15 residues. The CDR3, as DNA: TGTGCCAGCAGCCCGCCTTGGGGGAGGGAAAATGAGCAGTTCTTC. It encodes CASSPPWGRENEQFF.

This clone was seen only once. The V and J genes are TRBV5-1 and TRBJ2-7; TRBD2 agrees at 8 bases. CDR3 length: 13 amino acids. CDR1 SGHRS and CDR2 YFSETQ come from the germline V gene. V was clipped by 0 bases and J by 6 bases; unmatched bases: 2. The CDR3, as DNA: TGCGCCAGCAGCTTGGTCCTAGCGGGCGAGCAGTACTTC. The encoded protein is CASSLVLAGEQYF. Full variable domain (outside the CDR3, taken from reference TRBV5-1 and TRBJ2-7): KAGVTQTPRYLIKTRGQQVTLSCSPISGHRSVSWYQQTPGQGLQFLFEYFSETQRNKGNFPGRFSGRQFSNSRSEMNVSTLELGDSALYLCASSLVLAGEQYFGPGTRLTVT.

The V and J genes are TRBV25-1 and TRBJ2-5, with TRBD1 matching 12 bases. Germline-derived CDR1 and CDR2 are MGHDK and SYGVNS. The CDR3 has 14 amino acids. Trimming at V came to 8 bases and at J to 5 bases, leaving 6 bases not matched to a gene. CDR3 coding DNA: TGTGCCAGCCACCGGGACAGGGGGCAGGAGACCCAGTACTTC. As protein: CASHRDRGQETQYF.

This chain links TRBV7-2 with TRBJ2-7, with TRBD2 identical over 10 bases. Looked up from germline, CDR1 is SGHTA and CDR2 is FQGNSA. The CDR3 has 15 amino acids. V lost 4 bases and J lost 5; bases outside the gene matches: 8. CDR3 DNA sequence: TGTGCCAGCAGCTCCCAAGCGGGAGGGTCCCACGAGCAGTACTTC. Translating gives CASSSQAGGSHEQYF. The variable domain in full, with the rest retrieved from reference TRBV7-2 and TRBJ2-7, is GAGVSQSPSNKVTEKGKDVELRCDPISGHTALYWYRQSLGQGLEFLIYFQGNSAPDKSGLPSDRFSAERTGGSVSTLTIQRTQQEDSAVYLCASSSQAGGSHEQYFGPGTRLTVT.

V and J are TRBV23-1 and TRBJ1-3; D unclear. TRBV23-1 is recorded as an ORF, its role being uncertain. This CDR3 region has 16 residues. V was shortened by 4 bases and J by 0 bases, with 13 bases between the two germline ends. The CDR3 DNA follows: TGCGCCAGCAGTCCTTCTAATGTATTCTCTGGAAACACCATATATTTT. Protein sequence: CASSPSNVFSGNTIYF.